This T cell receptor (gamma chain) was identified in a study of Vδ1+ human thymocytes. After alphabeta T cell depletion, CD3+ Vdelta1+ Vdelta2- thymocytes were sorted. Sorted Vdelta1+ thymocytes were roughly 96% to 99.6% pure. Study conclusions and caveats: Around a fifth of thymic delta-chain sequences were Vdelta2, with few Vdelta3, unlike blood Vdelta1+ controls. Thymic TRG and TRD repertoires appeared highly polyclonal, with Gaussian CDR3 length distributions. Bulk repertoire data may be misinterpreted because of unexpected Vdelta2 sequences.

Sequences come from RNA converted to cDNA by reverse transcription. CDR3 amplicons came from multiplex PCR with pooled V-gene forward and constant-region reverse primers. TCRdb re-analyzed the multiplex PCR reads via CATT. This table has 25,000 to 35,000 gamma-chain clones, roughly 20% appearing once. This CDR3 is 14 amino acids long. The V gene's germline CDR1 is VTNTFY and CDR2 YDVSTARD (reference sequence). As regards this clone: Its specificity is not known. Germline and junction disagree at one end, which may indicate a read error.

The TCR comes from a boy under three years old who had congenital heart surgery. The chain links TRGV3 to TRGJ1 or TRGJ2. The sequenced sample consisted of Vdelta1+ gamma-delta thymocytes from the thymus. The subset denotes: FACS-sorted CD3+ TCRalphabeta- TCRVdelta1+ TCRVdelta2- thymocytes. Here the CDR3 reads CAPWDRPQIRKKLF. For the CDR3, the DNA is TGTGCCCCCTGGGACAGACCGCAGATTCGTAAGAAACTCTTT.